This T cell receptor beta chain appears in the sequencing data of a study of T-cell reconstitution after alpha-beta-depleted transplantation in children. Germline CDR1 and CDR2: SEHNR and FQNEAQ (reference sequence). CDR3 length: 15 residues. With 10 bases removed from V and 9 bases from J, the gap between germline ends came to 25 bases. Molecular barcoding with unique molecular identifiers was used for the TCRbeta library. TCRdb called the PCR reads again in MiXCR, with one record for every CDR3 protein. The sample contains around 370,000 distinct CDR3 sequences, 10% of which appear only once. The sample in question was PBMCs from the stem cell graft donor, obtained from the stem cell graft. The clonotype originates from a human donor who donated a stem cell graft to a child with acute lymphoblastic leukemia. The chain employs TRBV7-9 and TRBJ2-1, with D perhaps matching TRBD1 or TRBD2 (7 bases each). The DNA of the CDR3 is TGTGCCACCCACTTCAGGGGGGAGGGTGAGTCTGAGCAGTTCTTC. Translation: CATHFRGEGESEQFF. The full variable domain, rest sourced from reference TRBV7-9 and TRBJ2-1, is DTGVSQNPRHKITKRGQNVTFRCDPISEHNRLYWYRQTLGQGPEFLTYFQNEAQLEKSRLLSDRFSAERPKGSFSTLEIQRTEQGDSAMYLCATHFRGEGESEQFFGPGTRLTVL.